The entry below describes one TCR beta chain. Generated by immunoSEQ multiplex PCR, the TCRdb table keeps only in-frame clones and is missing some. The sample has approximately 71,000 clones, just under 95% seen once. This sample was included in a study of T cell changes during pregnancy in multiple sclerosis. The ends lost 5 bases at V and 2 bases at J; junction bases unmatched: 8. This CDR3 is built from 15 residues. Germline loops: CDR1 SGHVS, CDR2 FQNEAQ. The clonotype originates from a female donor with multiple sclerosis, enrolled in a pregnancy study. This sequence joins TRBV7-8 and TRBJ2-5; TRBD2 aligns across 7 bases. The specimen comprised peripheral blood, sampled in the second trimester of pregnancy. DNA for the CDR3: TGTGCCAGCAGCCCCCAGCGGGGCCCTCAAGAGACCCAGTACTTC. This codes for CASSPQRGPQETQYF.